These 17 T cell receptor beta chains were all obtained from the same sample, sequenced in a study of T-cell reconstitution after alpha-beta-depleted transplantation in children. The authors prepared the TCRbeta library with unique molecular identifiers. MiXCR, applied by TCRdb to the PCR reads, yields one record per CDR3 protein. In the table there are some 240,000 distinct CDR3 sequences, 9.7% of which are singletons. The sample consisted of PBMCs from the stem cell graft donor, taken from the stem cell graft. These receptors originate from a human donor who donated a stem cell graft to a child with SCID.

This clonotype has a count of ten or more. The V gene is TRBV10-3, the J gene TRBJ2-7; D unclear. V was shortened by 6 bases and J by 3 bases, with 15 bases between the two germline ends. The CDR3 runs 14 residues. CDR1 ENHRY and CDR2 SYGVKD come from the germline V gene. The CDR3 DNA is TGTGCCATCAGCCACCCGGGTGGAAGCTACGAGCAGTACTTC. Its translation: CAISHPGGSYEQYF.

This clonotype was seen a few times. The chain employs TRBV4-2 and TRBJ2-3; 7 positions agree with TRBD2. V shed 4 bases, J shed 6 bases, and the junction held 13 bases outside the gene matches. The CDR3 is 16 residues long. Germline-derived CDR1 and CDR2 are LGHNA and YNFKEQ. In nucleotides, the CDR3 is TGTGCCAGCAGCCCCGGGCCTCTGGTCGGGAGGGATACGCAGTATTTT. Translating gives CASSPGPLVGRDTQYF.

This clonotype appeared many times. The V and J genes are TRBV7-2 and TRBJ1-1; maybe TRBD1 (6 bases). CDR3 length: 14 amino acids. CDR1 is SGHTA and CDR2 is FQGNSA in the germline V gene. Trimming took off 1 base at V and 4 bases at J, with 10 bases between the two ends. The CDR3 coding sequence is TGTGCCAGCAGCTTAGGGGGGCAGGCCACTGAAGCTTTCTTT. Protein: CASSLGGQATEAFF.

In this sample, this clonotype turned up a few times. The chain is built from TRBV10-3 and TRBJ2-3; 7 bases are a match to TRBD1. The CDR3 runs to 16 residues. J was trimmed by 4 bases and V by 2 bases; bases with no gene match: 9. Germline CDR1 is ENHRY and CDR2 is SYGVKD. The CDR3 sequence is CAISEGDRALADTQYF. CDR3 coding DNA: TGTGCCATCAGTGAGGGAGACAGGGCCCTCGCAGATACGCAGTATTTT.

This clonotype occurred many times. The chain has TRBV12-3 or TRBV12-4 and TRBJ2-3, with no clear D. Deletions cut 6 bases from V and 4 bases from J, with 8 bases between. The CDR3 loop spans 12 amino acids. CDR3 loop: CASRKGADTQYF. The CDR3 nucleotides are TGTGCCAGCAGGAAAGGTGCAGATACGCAGTATTTT.

This clonotype was recorded many times. The V gene is TRBV5-1, the J gene TRBJ2-7; 9 bases line up with TRBD1. Germline CDR1 is SGHRS and CDR2 is YFSETQ. V dropped 2 bases and J dropped 5; count of bases not matched to a gene: 5. The CDR3 contains 14 residues. This chain's CDR3 is CASSLGTGNHEQYF. The CDR3 DNA is TGCGCCAGCAGCTTAGGGACAGGGAACCACGAGCAGTACTTC.

The chain carries TRBV9 and TRBJ1-1, with a weak D call TRBD1 (5 bases). Germline V gene lookup returns CDR1 SGDLS and CDR2 YYNGEE. V was cut by 2 bases and J by 11 bases, with 16 bases left in between. The CDR3 sequence is 13 residues long. The CDR3 loop is CASSVGGQAMAFF. Here the CDR3 DNA reads TGTGCCAGCAGCGTGGGGGGTCAAGCAATGGCTTTCTTT. The full variable domain, its missing parts supplied by reference TRBV9 and TRBJ1-1, is DSGVTQTPKHLITATGQRVTLRCSPRSGDLSVYWYQQSLDQGLQFLIQYYNGEERAKGNILERFSAQQFPDLHSELNLSSLELGDSALYFCASSVGGQAMAFFGQGTRLTVV.

This clonotype was recorded at least ten times. The chain combines TRBV29-1 with TRBJ2-1, with D perhaps given as TRBD1 or TRBD2 (6 bases each). V lost 3 bases and J lost 4, with 13 bases in between. CDR1 is SQVTM and CDR2 is ANQGSEA in the germline V gene. This CDR3 has 14 amino acids. The CDR3 bases are TGCAGCGTTGAGGAAAGGGGGGAGTACAATGAGCAGTTCTTC. Translating gives CSVEERGEYNEQFF.

This clonotype was seen repeatedly, ten times or more. The J gene is TRBJ1-6, the V gene TRBV28; D is possibly TRBD1 (5 bases). Germline values: CDR1 MDHEN, CDR2 SYDVKM. Trimming stripped 3 bases from V and 10 bases from J, with 16 bases between. The CDR3 extends over 15 amino acids. The CDR3: CASSFWGLSGSPLHF. The CDR3 nucleotides read TGTGCCAGCAGTTTTTGGGGACTAAGTGGATCACCCCTCCACTTT.

This clonotype was observed many times. The rearrangement links TRBV20-1 to TRBJ2-5, with TRBD1 matching 7 bases. The CDR3 covers 13 residues. After removal of 7 bases from V and 7 bases from J, the junction contained 12 bases not matched to a gene. CDR1 and CDR2 from the germline V gene are DFQATT and SNEGSKA (reference sequence). The CDR3 sequence: CSVQGVRRGTQYF. The CDR3 region has the DNA TGCAGTGTCCAGGGGGTTCGGCGTGGGACCCAGTACTTC.

This clonotype was seen repeatedly, ten times or more. V is TRBV10-3 and J is TRBJ2-3; D possibly uses TRBD1 or TRBD2 (5 bases each). Germline V gives CDR1 ENHRY, CDR2 SYGVKD. The CDR3 contains 14 residues. The ends were cut back, 10 bases at V and 2 bases at J, with 16 bases in the middle. The CDR3 bases are TGTGCCAACGCCGAGGGGCCCCCCACAGATACGCAGTATTTT. Its translation: CANAEGPPTDTQYF.

This clonotype was detected many times. In DNA, the CDR3 is TGTGCCAGCTCACAGGGATTCAATCAGCCCCAGCATTTT. Protein: CASSQGFNQPQHF. V is TRBV18 and J is TRBJ1-5; D gene unclear. The CDR3 extends over 13 amino acids. Deletions cut 4 bases from V and 3 bases from J, with 7 bases between. The germline CDR1 and CDR2 sequences are KGHSH and LQKENI.

This clonotype was seen repeatedly, ten times or more. The rearrangement uses TRBV5-8 and TRBJ1-2; the D gene is possibly TRBD1 (5 bases). V was trimmed by 4 bases and J by 0 bases, leaving 19 bases between them. Germline V gene lookup returns CDR1 SGHTS and CDR2 YDEGEE. The CDR3 has 17 amino acids. The CDR3 is CASSPRTDRNSNYGYTF. The CDR3 region has the DNA TGTGCCAGCAGCCCACGGACCGACAGAAATTCTAACTATGGCTACACCTTC. Full variable domain (missing parts from reference TRBV5-8 and TRBJ1-2): EAGVTQSPTHLIKTRGQQATLRCSPISGHTSVYWYQQALGLGLQFLLWYDEGEERNRGNFPPRFSGRQFPNYSSELNVNALELEDSALYLCASSPRTDRNSNYGYTFGSGTRLTVV.

This clonotype was seen many times. The chain carries TRBV20-1 and TRBJ1-4; a weak D match, TRBD1 (6 bases). Germline V lookup: CDR1 DFQATT, CDR2 SNEGSKA (reference sequence). With 3 bases removed from V and 3 bases from J, the gap between germline ends came to 8 bases. The CDR3 is made up of 13 amino acids. CDR3 loop: CSASRGANEKLFF. The CDR3 region has the DNA TGCAGTGCTAGCAGGGGTGCTAATGAAAAACTGTTTTTT.

This clonotype has just a few counts. The J gene is TRBJ1-4, the V gene TRBV20-1, with TRBD1 matching 9 bases. V shed 6 bases, J shed 8 bases, and the junction held 13 bases outside the gene matches. The CDR3 totals 15 residues. CDR1 and CDR2 (germline): DFQATT, SNEGSKA (reference sequence). For the CDR3, the DNA is TGCAGTGCGAAGAACGCCGGGACAGGGTTAGAAAAACTGTTTTTT. As protein: CSAKNAGTGLEKLFF.

This clonotype was seen only a few times. V and J are TRBV5-1 and TRBJ2-7; 9 bases are a match to TRBD1. CDR3 length equals 19 residues. CDR1 is SGHRS, CDR2 YFSETQ, per germline. V trimming: 4 bases; J trimming: 2 bases; junction bases outside the gene matches: 19. CDR3 residues: CASSANRGQDAFRPYEQYF. For the CDR3, the DNA is TGCGCCAGCAGCGCCAACAGGGGGCAAGACGCCTTCCGTCCCTACGAGCAGTACTTC.

Notes on this clonotype: A much more abundant neighbour one base away suggests this may be a read error. This chain joins TRBV5-8 and TRBJ2-3, with 9 bases aligning to TRBD1. From germline, CDR1 is SGHTS and CDR2 YDEGEE. This CDR3 contains 15 residues. The junction had 5 bases not matched to a gene; V was cut back by 5 bases and J by 1 base. CDR3 sequence reads: CASRHRGLGTDTQYF. The CDR3 bases are TGTGCCAGCAGACACAGGGGGCTCGGCACAGATACGCAGTATTTT.